The rows below give T cell receptor beta chains drawn from one sample of a study of blood T cell repertoires in COVID-19. Clones were sequenced by immunoSEQ multiplex PCR, and TCRdb holds only the in-frame ones, with some missing. The sample has some 100,000 clones; approximately 93% are singletons. Input material: peripheral blood. Receptor source: a man aged 60-69 years with acute or convalescent COVID-19. Both conserved end residues are part of each CDR3. The D gene is left open where the match is weak. The size field is filled for only some rows; it gives once, few, many or a size class.

J gene: TRBJ2-3
D gene: TRBD2
V gene: TRBV29-1
clone size: NA
CDR3 DNA: TGCAGCGTCCTCGGACTAGCGGGAGGTGCAGATACGCAGTATTTT
CDR3 protein: CSVLGLAGGADTQYF

J gene: TRBJ1-5
D gene: TRBD1
V gene: TRBV6-2/TRBV6-3
clone size: NA
CDR3 DNA: TGTGCCAGCAGCCGGACAGGGGGTAGCAATCAGCCCCAGCATTTT
CDR3 protein: CASSRTGGSNQPQHF

J gene: TRBJ1-1
D gene: TRBD1
V gene: TRBV28
clone size: NA
CDR3 DNA: TGTGCCAGCAGTTCTCTTGACAGGGTGAACACTGAAGCTTTCTTT
CDR3 protein: CASSSLDRVNTEAFF

J gene: TRBJ1-1
D gene: NA
V gene: TRBV11-1
clone size: once
CDR3 DNA: TGTGCCAGCAGCCCCCGACAGAATTTGAACACTGAAGCTTTCTTT
CDR3 protein: CASSPRQNLNTEAFF

J gene: TRBJ2-1
D gene: TRBD2
V gene: TRBV10-1
clone size: NA
CDR3 DNA: TGCGCCAGCAGTACTAGCGGGAACTACAATGAGCAGTTCTTC
CDR3 protein: CASSTSGNYNEQFF

J gene: TRBJ2-1
D gene: NA
V gene: TRBV7-3
clone size: NA
CDR3 DNA: TGTGCCAGCAGCTTAAGCGGGAACACCTACAATGAGCAGTTCTTC
CDR3 protein: CASSLSGNTYNEQFF

J gene: TRBJ1-4
D gene: NA
V gene: TRBV30
clone size: NA
CDR3 DNA: TGTGCCTGGAGTGTAGGCGGAGCAACTAATGAAAAACTGTTTTTT
CDR3 protein: CAWSVGGATNEKLFF

J gene: TRBJ2-1
D gene: TRBD2
V gene: TRBV11-3
clone size: once
CDR3 DNA: TGTGCCAGCAGCTTAGATGCGGCGGGAGTAAACAATGAGCAGTTCTTC
CDR3 protein: CASSLDAAGVNNEQFF

J gene: TRBJ1-6
D gene: NA
V gene: TRBV6-1
clone size: NA
CDR3 DNA: TGTGCCAGCAGTGAAGCGGGGGGGGCGCGGAATTCACCCCTCCACTTT
CDR3 protein: CASSEAGGARNSPLHF

J gene: TRBJ2-1
D gene: TRBD1
V gene: TRBV11-3
clone size: NA
CDR3 DNA: TGTGCCAGCAGCTCACTGGACAGGGGAATGCAGGGTGAGCAGTTCTTC
CDR3 protein: CASSSLDRGMQGEQFF

J gene: TRBJ2-5
D gene: TRBD2
V gene: TRBV3-1/TRBV3-2
clone size: NA
CDR3 DNA: TGTGCCAGCAGCCGAACTCTGCGGGAGGCCCGAGAGACCCAGTACTTC
CDR3 protein: CASSRTLREARETQYF

J gene: TRBJ2-7
D gene: TRBD2
V gene: TRBV25-1
clone size: NA
CDR3 DNA: TGTGCCAGCAGAGCGGGAGGGCCCCACGAGCAGTACTTC
CDR3 protein: CASRAGGPHEQYF

J gene: TRBJ2-7
D gene: TRBD2
V gene: TRBV3-1/TRBV3-2
clone size: NA
CDR3 DNA: TGTGCCAGCAGCCGAGAACTAGCGGGAGGGGACTACGAGCAGTACTTC
CDR3 protein: CASSRELAGGDYEQYF

J gene: TRBJ2-1
D gene: NA
V gene: TRBV3-1/TRBV3-2
clone size: NA
CDR3 DNA: TGTGCCAGCAGCCCCCGGGTCAAATCTCACAATGAGCAGTTCTTC
CDR3 protein: CASSPRVKSHNEQFF

J gene: TRBJ1-3
D gene: NA
V gene: TRBV11-2
clone size: once
CDR3 DNA: TGTGCCAGCAGCTTAGGAGGGGGTGGAAACACCATATATTTT
CDR3 protein: CASSLGGGGNTIYF

J gene: TRBJ1-1
D gene: NA
V gene: TRBV12-3/TRBV12-4
clone size: NA
CDR3 DNA: TGTGCCAGCAGTTTAACAAGAAATACTGAAGCTTTCTTT
CDR3 protein: CASSLTRNTEAFF

J gene: TRBJ2-2
D gene: NA
V gene: TRBV3-1/TRBV3-2
clone size: NA
CDR3 DNA: TGTGCCAGCAGCCAAGATATCGGGGAGCGGAGGGTCACCGGGGAGCTGTTTTTT
CDR3 protein: CASSQDIGERRVTGELFF

J gene: TRBJ2-3
D gene: TRBD2
V gene: TRBV3-1/TRBV3-2
clone size: NA
CDR3 DNA: TGTGCCAGCAGCCAAGTTCGAGGGAGGGTACATACGCAGTATTTT
CDR3 protein: CASSQVRGRVHTQYF

J gene: TRBJ2-5
D gene: TRBD1
V gene: TRBV29-1
clone size: NA
CDR3 DNA: TGCAGCGTTGGGATGACAGGGGGCCAAGAGACCCAGTACTTC
CDR3 protein: CSVGMTGGQETQYF

J gene: TRBJ1-2
D gene: NA
V gene: TRBV19
clone size: NA
CDR3 DNA: TGTGCCAGTAGTATAGATGGCAGGGGCCCCTATGGCTACACCTTC
CDR3 protein: CASSIDGRGPYGYTF

J gene: TRBJ2-1
D gene: TRBD1
V gene: TRBV6-1
clone size: NA
CDR3 DNA: TGTGCCAGCAGTGTTACCAGGGGACAGGGCTATAATGAGCAGTTCTTC
CDR3 protein: CASSVTRGQGYNEQFF

J gene: TRBJ2-3
D gene: NA
V gene: TRBV10-3
clone size: NA
CDR3 DNA: TGTGCCATCAGTGAGGCAAGTACAGGCACAGATACGCAGTATTTT
CDR3 protein: CAISEASTGTDTQYF

J gene: TRBJ1-5
D gene: NA
V gene: TRBV19
clone size: NA
CDR3 DNA: TGTGCCACCCGAGGTTCGTATAGCAATCAGCCCCAGCATTTT
CDR3 protein: CATRGSYSNQPQHF

J gene: TRBJ2-3
D gene: TRBD2
V gene: TRBV7-3
clone size: NA
CDR3 DNA: TGTGCCAGCAGCTTAGCGGGAGGAAGCACAGATACGCAGTATTTT
CDR3 protein: CASSLAGGSTDTQYF

J gene: TRBJ2-1
D gene: NA
V gene: TRBV19
clone size: NA
CDR3 DNA: TGTGCCAGTAGTACACTAGCTTACAATGAGCAGTTCTTC
CDR3 protein: CASSTLAYNEQFF

J gene: TRBJ2-6
D gene: NA
V gene: TRBV7-3
clone size: few
CDR3 DNA: TGTGCCAGCAGCTCCAGGCCGGGATCTGGGGCCAACGTCCTGACTTTC
CDR3 protein: CASSSRPGSGANVLTF

J gene: TRBJ1-5
D gene: TRBD1
V gene: TRBV6-5
clone size: NA
CDR3 DNA: TGTGCCAGCAGAGAGGGACAGGGGACCCAGCCCCAGCATTTT
CDR3 protein: CASREGQGTQPQHF

J gene: TRBJ1-1
D gene: NA
V gene: TRBV6-5
clone size: NA
CDR3 DNA: TGTGCCAGCAGTTACGGGGCGCCGAACACTGAAGCTTTCTTT
CDR3 protein: CASSYGAPNTEAFF

J gene: TRBJ1-3
D gene: TRBD1
V gene: TRBV24-1
clone size: NA
CDR3 DNA: TGTGCCACCAGTGAGCACCGTGACAGGGGCGTTGGAAACACCATATATTTT
CDR3 protein: CATSEHRDRGVGNTIYF

J gene: TRBJ2-3
D gene: NA
V gene: TRBV28
clone size: NA
CDR3 DNA: TGTGCCAGCAGATCCACTCAGGGGTTTAGGGCAGATACGCAGTATTTT
CDR3 protein: CASRSTQGFRADTQYF

J gene: TRBJ1-5
D gene: NA
V gene: TRBV19
clone size: NA
CDR3 DNA: TGTGCCAGTACCAGGGACACCACAATCAATCAGCCCCAGCATTTT
CDR3 protein: CASTRDTTINQPQHF

J gene: TRBJ1-1
D gene: TRBD1
V gene: TRBV11-2
clone size: NA
CDR3 DNA: TGTGCCAGCAGCTTATGGCAAGGGACAGGGGGCTTGATCACTGAAGCTTTCTTT
CDR3 protein: CASSLWQGTGGLITEAFF

J gene: TRBJ2-5
D gene: TRBD2
V gene: TRBV5-1
clone size: NA
CDR3 DNA: TGCGCCAGCAGCTCCGGACTAGCGGAAGAGACCCAGTACTTC
CDR3 protein: CASSSGLAEETQYF

J gene: TRBJ1-3
D gene: NA
V gene: TRBV23-1
clone size: NA
CDR3 DNA: TGCGCCAGCAGTCAATACCCCCCGGGGGACTCTGGAAACACCATATATTTT
CDR3 protein: CASSQYPPGDSGNTIYF

J gene: TRBJ1-5
D gene: TRBD1
V gene: TRBV25-1
clone size: NA
CDR3 DNA: TGTGCCAGCAGGCAACAGGGGCGGAATCAGCCCCAGCATTTT
CDR3 protein: CASRQQGRNQPQHF

J gene: TRBJ1-2
D gene: NA
V gene: TRBV2
clone size: NA
CDR3 DNA: TGTGCCAGCAGTCCCCCCGGGGGTATCTATGGCTACACCTTC
CDR3 protein: CASSPPGGIYGYTF

J gene: TRBJ1-2
D gene: TRBD1
V gene: TRBV28
clone size: once
CDR3 DNA: TGTGCCAGCAGTCTGGAGGGACAGGGCAGAAGCTATGGCTACACCTTC
CDR3 protein: CASSLEGQGRSYGYTF

J gene: TRBJ2-1
D gene: TRBD1
V gene: TRBV3-1/TRBV3-2
clone size: NA
CDR3 DNA: TGTGCCAGCAGCCAGGGGACAGGGGGTTTTTATGAGCAGTTCTTC
CDR3 protein: CASSQGTGGFYEQFF

J gene: TRBJ1-1
D gene: TRBD1
V gene: TRBV3-1/TRBV3-2
clone size: NA
CDR3 DNA: TGTGCCAGCAGACAGGGGGCAAGGAACACTGAAGCTTTCTTT
CDR3 protein: CASRQGARNTEAFF

J gene: TRBJ1-3
D gene: NA
V gene: TRBV6-5
clone size: NA
CDR3 DNA: TGTGCCAGCAGCTCCAACAGGGTGTCTGGAAACACCATATATTTT
CDR3 protein: CASSSNRVSGNTIYF

J gene: TRBJ2-3
D gene: TRBD2
V gene: TRBV5-1
clone size: NA
CDR3 DNA: TGCGCCAGCAGCTTTAGTATCTCTAGCGGGGCCGGAGATACGCAGTATTTT
CDR3 protein: CASSFSISSGAGDTQYF

J gene: TRBJ2-7
D gene: TRBD2
V gene: TRBV5-8
clone size: NA
CDR3 DNA: TGTGCCAGCAACAAGGAGCGGGGGACCCTAAGCTCCTACGAGCAGTACTTC
CDR3 protein: CASNKERGTLSSYEQYF

J gene: TRBJ1-3
D gene: NA
V gene: TRBV6-1
clone size: NA
CDR3 DNA: TGTGCCAGCAGTGAAGAGGTAGGCGGGCAGCGCATTGCCTCTGGAAACACCATATATTTT
CDR3 protein: CASSEEVGGQRIASGNTIYF

J gene: TRBJ1-2
D gene: NA
V gene: TRBV10-3
clone size: NA
CDR3 DNA: TGTGCCGTCCCTCTGAGCACAGAAAACTATGGCTACACCTTC
CDR3 protein: CAVPLSTENYGYTF

J gene: TRBJ2-1
D gene: NA
V gene: TRBV6-5
clone size: once
CDR3 DNA: TGTGCCAGCAGTTACGGTAGGCCGGGAGAGCAGTTCTTC
CDR3 protein: CASSYGRPGEQFF

J gene: TRBJ2-2
D gene: TRBD2
V gene: TRBV11-3
clone size: NA
CDR3 DNA: TGTGCCAGCAGCTCCGCTGCGGGAGGAGGGAACACCGGGGAGCTGTTTTTT
CDR3 protein: CASSSAAGGGNTGELFF

J gene: TRBJ2-3
D gene: TRBD2
V gene: TRBV11-2
clone size: NA
CDR3 DNA: TGTGCCAGCAGCTTGACTAGCGGCGGAAACACAGATACGCAGTATTTT
CDR3 protein: CASSLTSGGNTDTQYF

J gene: TRBJ2-3
D gene: NA
V gene: TRBV5-1
clone size: NA
CDR3 DNA: TGCGCCAGCAGCTCCACAGGGTATGATACGCAGTATTTT
CDR3 protein: CASSSTGYDTQYF

J gene: TRBJ2-1
D gene: TRBD2
V gene: TRBV4-2
clone size: once
CDR3 DNA: TGTGCCAGCAGCCAAAGCGGGAGCTCCTACAATGAGCAGTTCTTC
CDR3 protein: CASSQSGSSYNEQFF

J gene: TRBJ1-1
D gene: NA
V gene: TRBV2
clone size: NA
CDR3 DNA: TGTGCCAGCAGTTGGGACTCCAAAGCGGCTGAAGCTTTCTTT
CDR3 protein: CASSWDSKAAEAFF

J gene: TRBJ2-4
D gene: NA
V gene: TRBV5-1
clone size: NA
CDR3 DNA: TGCGCCAGCAGCTTGGGGGCGGGAGCCAAAAACATTCAGTACTTC
CDR3 protein: CASSLGAGAKNIQYF

J gene: TRBJ2-4
D gene: NA
V gene: TRBV5-6
clone size: NA
CDR3 DNA: TGTGCCAGCAGCTCCCCGGGAGTCGAAAACATTCAGTACTTC
CDR3 protein: CASSSPGVENIQYF

J gene: TRBJ2-7
D gene: NA
V gene: TRBV2
clone size: few
CDR3 DNA: TGTGCCAGCACTTACCAGGGTAAGGACGAGCAGTACTTC
CDR3 protein: CASTYQGKDEQYF

J gene: TRBJ1-1
D gene: NA
V gene: TRBV28
clone size: NA
CDR3 DNA: TGTGCCAGCAGTCCGCCGACTCATCAGGGCACTGAAGCTTTCTTT
CDR3 protein: CASSPPTHQGTEAFF

J gene: TRBJ1-5
D gene: TRBD1
V gene: TRBV5-1
clone size: NA
CDR3 DNA: TGCGCCAGCAGACCCGGGACAGGGGGGAATGATCAGCCCCAGCATTTT
CDR3 protein: CASRPGTGGNDQPQHF

J gene: TRBJ1-2
D gene: TRBD1
V gene: TRBV11-3
clone size: NA
CDR3 DNA: TGTGCCAGCAGCTCCGGGACAGGGCTCTATGGCTACACCTTC
CDR3 protein: CASSSGTGLYGYTF

J gene: TRBJ1-1
D gene: NA
V gene: TRBV12-3/TRBV12-4
clone size: NA
CDR3 DNA: TGTGCCAGCAGCCTACAGGTGAACACTGAAGCTTTCTTT
CDR3 protein: CASSLQVNTEAFF

J gene: TRBJ2-2
D gene: TRBD1
V gene: TRBV5-1
clone size: NA
CDR3 DNA: TGCGCCAGCAGTCCCGGGACAGCAACCCGGGGGGAGCTGTTTTTT
CDR3 protein: CASSPGTATRGELFF

J gene: TRBJ1-1
D gene: NA
V gene: TRBV5-1
clone size: NA
CDR3 DNA: TGCGCCAGCAGCCGAGGACAGTCTGACACTGAAGCTTTCTTT
CDR3 protein: CASSRGQSDTEAFF